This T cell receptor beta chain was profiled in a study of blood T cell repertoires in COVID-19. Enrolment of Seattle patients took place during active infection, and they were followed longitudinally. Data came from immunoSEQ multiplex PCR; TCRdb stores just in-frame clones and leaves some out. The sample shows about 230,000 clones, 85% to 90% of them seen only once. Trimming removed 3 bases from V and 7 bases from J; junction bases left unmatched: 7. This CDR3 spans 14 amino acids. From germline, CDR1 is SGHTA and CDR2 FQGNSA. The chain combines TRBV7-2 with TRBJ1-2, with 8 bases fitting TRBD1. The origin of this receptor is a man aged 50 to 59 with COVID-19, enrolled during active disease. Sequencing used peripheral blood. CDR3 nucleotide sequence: TGTGCCAGCAGCTTTTCGGACAGGGCGGGTGGCTACACCTTC. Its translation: CASSFSDRAGGYTF.